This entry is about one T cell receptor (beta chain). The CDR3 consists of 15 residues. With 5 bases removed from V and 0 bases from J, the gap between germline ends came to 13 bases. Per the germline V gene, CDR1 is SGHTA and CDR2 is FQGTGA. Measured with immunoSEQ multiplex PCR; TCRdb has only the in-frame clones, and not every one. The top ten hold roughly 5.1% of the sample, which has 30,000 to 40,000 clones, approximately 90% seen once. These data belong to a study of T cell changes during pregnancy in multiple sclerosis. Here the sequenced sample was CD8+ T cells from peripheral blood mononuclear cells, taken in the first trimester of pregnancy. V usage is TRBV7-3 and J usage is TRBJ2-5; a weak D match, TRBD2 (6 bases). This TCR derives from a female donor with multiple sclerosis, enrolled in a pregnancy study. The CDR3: CASSGSGNHQETQYF. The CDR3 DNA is TGTGCCAGCAGCGGTAGCGGAAACCACCAAGAGACCCAGTACTTC.